This TCR beta chain stems from a study of tumor-infiltrating lymphocytes in primary liver carcinoma. Findings and limits, study-wide: Tumor top-250-clone fraction significantly exceeded that of blood (p = 0.039). Appearing in all five tumor regions was true of only about 7.5-24% of top clones. Pairs comparing tumor with adjacent tissue or blood overlapped less than pairs drawn from tumor regions.

The roughly 17-31 mg bulk tissue piece was not sorted before simultaneous RNA and DNA extraction. Patients carried chronic HBV infection without prior treatment. Note on this clonotype: The antigen is undetermined.

TCR beta cDNA was made from approximately 500 ng total RNA with a constant-region primer. Slightly modified ARM-PCR served as the procedure for the TCR beta libraries. These libraries came from three rounds of nested multiplex PCR. MiXCR was run by TCRdb on the multiplex PCR reads, yielding one entry per CDR3 protein. Of approximately 120,000 distinct CDR3 sequences in the sample, 55% to 75% were seen once. The TCR sequence derives from a woman aged 60-75 years with primary liver carcinoma and hepatitis B virus infection. Source material: liver tumor tissue from sampling region 3. Subset meaning: tumor region T3, left-lateral pole.

The CDR3 bases are TGTGCCAGCAGCCTGTCGTCCGGACTAGTGGGAGAGACCCAGTACTTC. The encoded protein is CASSLSSGLVGETQYF. The rearrangement links TRBV11-2 to TRBJ2-5; TRBD2 matches 7 bases. Trimming removed 5 bases from V and 4 bases from J; junction bases left unmatched: 13. Looked up from germline, CDR1 is SGHAT and CDR2 is FQNNGV. The CDR3 covers 16 residues.